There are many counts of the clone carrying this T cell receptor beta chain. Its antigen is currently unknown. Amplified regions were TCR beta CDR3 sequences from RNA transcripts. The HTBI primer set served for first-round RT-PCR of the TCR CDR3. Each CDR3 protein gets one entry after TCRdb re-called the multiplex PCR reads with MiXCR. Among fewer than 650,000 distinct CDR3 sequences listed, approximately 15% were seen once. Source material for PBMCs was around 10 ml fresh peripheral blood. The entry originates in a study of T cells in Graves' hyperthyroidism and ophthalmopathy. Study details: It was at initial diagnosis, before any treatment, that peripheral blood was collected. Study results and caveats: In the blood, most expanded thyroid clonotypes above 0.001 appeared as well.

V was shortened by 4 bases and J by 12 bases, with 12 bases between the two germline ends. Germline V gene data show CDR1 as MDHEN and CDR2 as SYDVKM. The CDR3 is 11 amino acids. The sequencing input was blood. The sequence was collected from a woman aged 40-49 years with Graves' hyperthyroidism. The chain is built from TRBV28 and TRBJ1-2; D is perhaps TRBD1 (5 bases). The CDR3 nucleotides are TGTGCCAGCAGTTCCGGGACCTCCGACACCTTC. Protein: CASSSGTSDTF.